A single TCR beta chain is shown here with its context. Which antigen it targets is not known. Base qualities are not provided; no much larger clone lies one nucleotide away. Each collaborating institution followed its own protocols to collect whole blood in K2EDTA tubes. For TCRbeta analysis, collaborators shipped samples as frozen whole blood, isolated PBMCs, or DNA extracted from either of those sample types. The data were obtained in a study of blood T cell repertoires in COVID-19 (dated by TCRdb to the early 2020s). Notes on the research overall: The collaborator samples originated in the United States, Italy and Spain and spanned the acute and convalescent phases of COVID-19. The dataset comprised deeply sampled blood TCRbeta repertoires from subjects exposed to, actively infected with, or recovered from COVID-19. The prospective study material was composed of cDNA or gDNA derived from T cells, B-cell-depleted T cells, or PBMCs. The repertoires were made available in a free public database intended to serve as a resource for research on the immune response to SARS-CoV-2. Where available, HLA class I and class II types were taken from metadata supplied by the sample provider and were not determined by assay-based typing. The samples were drawn from the first 160 participants of the ongoing ImmuneRACE study and from about 1,200 subjects provided by 6 global collaborators. The sample metadata nearly always contained a de-identified subject ID, COVID-19 status, age in years and sex.

V lost 1 base and J lost 7 bases, and the count of bases not matched to a germline gene is 10. The CDR3 measures 16 amino acids from cysteine to phenylalanine. Left in the record is the CDR3 DNA by itself, 48 bases read in frame from the first base. CDR1 and CDR2, looked up from the germline V gene, are SGHDT and YYEEEE. The immunoSEQ Assay, a bias-controlled multiplex PCR, was used to amplify TCRbeta CDR3 regions from genomic DNA. Per the original workflow: The number of nucleated cells in each sample was estimated from the amplification of reference gene primers within the assay. To quantify the absolute abundance of each unique TCRbeta CDR3 rearrangement, sequence reads were collapsed and filtered. For each sample, productive Simpson clonality was calculated as the square root of Simpson's diversity index across productive rearrangements. The clones in this table, taken by TCRdb from immuneACCESS, are in-frame only. Not every clone is retained; where verified, under half of the shortfall comes from an unresolved V gene, and the cause of the rest is unknown. Clonal size and the V and J genes are those of that table, whereas D and trimming came from the DNA. The sample profile shows more than 80,000 clones; 70% to 85% of them were found once. The ten most abundant clones make up 11% to 15% of the sample.

Results the study describes overall, beyond this receptor: The amount of clinical and demographic metadata varied by source and participant and was provided uncurated.

Material: peripheral blood. The receptor's source is a woman aged 60-75 years with acute or convalescent COVID-19. The rearranged chain carries TRBV5-6 and TRBJ2-2; 7 central bases correspond to TRBD1. This receptor carries the CDR3 CASSLYGTATHGELFF. The sequenced DNA is TGTGCCAGCAGCTTGTACGGGACAGCGACCCACGGGGAGCTGTTTTTT.